The TCR beta chain described here comes from a study of T cells after yellow fever vaccination. From germline, CDR1 is MGHDK and CDR2 SYGVNS. V gave up 3 bases and J gave up 5 bases, with 16 bases separating them. The CDR3 length is 15 residues. TCRdb itself ran the 5' RACE reads through MiXCR, one entry per CDR3 protein. The sample lists about 53,000 distinct CDR3 sequences; more than 5.5% were seen once. The genes are TRBV25-1 and TRBJ2-5; tentatively, D is TRBD1 (6 bases). This receptor was identified in a man between 18 and 29 years old who received the YFV17D yellow fever vaccine. The input for sequencing was CD8+ T cells sorted from PBMCs, taken on the day of the first yellow fever vaccination. Here the CDR3 reads CASSEVQGSRETQYF. The CDR3 region has the DNA TGTGCCAGCAGTGAGGTGCAGGGGAGTAGGGAGACCCAGTACTTC.